The T cell receptor (beta chain) under discussion was sequenced for a study of T cell responses to AZD1222 COVID-19 vaccine. V was shortened by 0 bases and J by 0 bases, with 9 bases between the two germline ends. Germline loops: CDR1 LGHDT, CDR2 YNNKEL (reference sequence). The CDR3 is made up of 16 amino acids. Study conclusions and caveats: Unmutated variant regions are reportedly the target of nearly half of TCRs that are spike-specific.

A word on this clone: Its antigen is currently unknown.

Measured with immunoSEQ multiplex PCR; TCRdb has only the in-frame clones, and not every one. The sample lists 70,000 to 95,000 clones, 86% occurring once. This chain connects TRBV3-1 (or the pseudogene TRBV3-2) to TRBJ1-3; D perhaps matches TRBD1 (5 bases). The sequenced sample was peripheral blood, obtained 28 days after the second AZD1222 dose. The receptor was derived from an adult who received the AZD1222 COVID-19 vaccine. CDR3 nucleotides: TGTGCCAGCAGCCAAGATGGGGGGTCCTCTGGAAACACCATATATTTT. Protein: CASSQDGGSSGNTIYF.